This passage covers 9 T cell receptor beta chains from one sample sequenced in a study of blood T cell repertoires in COVID-19. Sequencing was performed with immunoSEQ multiplex PCR; in TCRdb, only in-frame clones are kept and a portion is missing. The data show around 150,000 clones, with 70% to 90% seen just once and 8% to 10% held by the top ten. Sequencing input: peripheral blood. These receptors were collected from a man aged 55-75 years with acute or convalescent COVID-19.

The J gene is TRBJ2-1, the V gene TRBV6-5, with 10 bases that match TRBD2. The V gene end was trimmed by 4 bases and the J gene end by 6 bases; junction bases not matched to a gene: 3. The CDR3 totals 14 residues. CDR1 is MNHEY and CDR2 is SVGAGI in the germline V gene. Here the CDR3 DNA reads TGTGCCAGCAGTTGGACTAGCGGCCGCAATGAGCAGTTCTTC. Translated, it gives CASSWTSGRNEQFF.

The V gene is TRBV19, the J gene TRBJ1-1, with D unresolved. The V gene's germline CDR1 is LNHDA and CDR2 SQIVND (reference sequence). V lost 7 bases to trimming and J lost 2 bases, with 23 bases between them. This CDR3 contains 17 residues. The CDR3 sequence: CASTQADGEVENTEAFF. The DNA of the CDR3 is TGTGCCAGTACTCAAGCGGATGGGGAGGTGGAAAACACTGAAGCTTTCTTT.

The V call is TRBV28, the J call TRBJ2-1; TRBD2 matches 7 bases. V trimming: 7 bases; J trimming: 2 bases; junction bases outside the gene matches: 8. There are 15 residues in the CDR3. Germline V gene data show CDR1 as MDHEN and CDR2 as SYDVKM. The CDR3 DNA follows: TGTGCCAGCACTTTCTCCGGGACTACCTACAATGAGCAGTTCTTC. This codes for CASTFSGTTYNEQFF. Drawing the rest from reference TRBV28 and TRBJ2-1, the complete variable domain is DVKVTQSSRYLVKRTGEKVFLECVQDMDHENMFWYRQDPGLGLRLIYFSYDVKMKEKGDIPEGYSVSREKKERFSLILESASTNQTSMYLCASTFSGTTYNEQFFGPGTRLTVL.

The rearrangement joins TRBV4-2 to TRBJ2-3; 11 bases are shared with TRBD2. The ends lost 1 base at V and 5 bases at J; junction bases unmatched: 5. The CDR3 spans 16 residues. The germline CDR1 and CDR2 sequences are LGHNA and YNFKEQ. CDR3 DNA sequence: TGTGCCAGCAGCCAAGGGCGCGGACTAGCGGGAGATACGCAGTATTTT. Translating gives CASSQGRGLAGDTQYF.

The V call is TRBV19, the J call TRBJ2-2, with D unclear. Trimming stripped 7 bases from V and 7 bases from J, with 22 bases between. CDR1 is LNHDA and CDR2 is SQIVND in the germline V gene (reference sequence). The CDR3 length is 16 residues. The CDR3 DNA reads TGTGCCAGTAACCATAGAAGTGCACCCCGAGGCGGGGAGCTGTTTTTT. This encodes CASNHRSAPRGGELFF. Full variable domain (rest looked up from reference TRBV19 and TRBJ2-2): DGGITQSPKYLFRKEGQNVTLSCEQNLNHDAMYWYRQDPGQGLRLIYYSQIVNDFQKGDIAEGYSVSREKKESFPLTVTSAQKNPTAFYLCASNHRSAPRGGELFFGEGSRLTVL.

DNA for the CDR3: TGTGCCAGCAGTTTGGGGCAGTCCCAAGAGACCCAGTACTTC. Translation: CASSLGQSQETQYF. The gene calls are TRBV6-5 and TRBJ2-5; D might be TRBD1 (5 bases). CDR3 length: 14 amino acids. Germline values: CDR1 MNHEY, CDR2 SVGAGI. V lost 4 bases, J lost 1 base, and 10 bases lay in between.

The V and J genes are TRBV28 and TRBJ1-3; 7 positions agree with TRBD1. The V gene's germline CDR1 is MDHEN and CDR2 SYDVKM. The CDR3 length is 17 residues. V dropped 6 bases and J dropped 0; count of bases not matched to a gene: 11. The chain's CDR3 is CASRQGRRWGSGNTIYF. CDR3 DNA: TGTGCCAGCAGACAGGGGCGTCGGTGGGGCTCTGGAAACACCATATATTTT.

V is TRBV27 and J is TRBJ2-3; 8 bases are shared with TRBD2. The CDR3 is 16 amino acids. The V segment lost 2 bases and the J segment 5 bases; nucleotides outside the gene matches: 9. Germline V lookup: CDR1 MNHEY, CDR2 SMNVEV (reference sequence). CDR3 bases: TGTGCCAGCAGTTTACGGCGGGAGGTGAAAATAGATACGCAGTATTTT. It yields the protein CASSLRREVKIDTQYF.

The chain uses TRBV5-4 and TRBJ2-7; maybe TRBD2 (6 bases). Trimming pared 6 bases from V and 3 bases from J, leaving 19 bases between. The germline V gene has CDR1 SGHNT and CDR2 YYREEE (reference sequence). The CDR3 is 15 amino acids. For the CDR3, the DNA is TGTGCCAGCACGGACTATACTAGCATCGACTACGAGCAGTACTTC. Protein product: CASTDYTSIDYEQYF.